What follows are 20 T cell receptor beta chains derived from one specimen sequenced in a study of T-cell reconstitution after alpha-beta-depleted transplantation in children. Molecular barcoding with unique molecular identifiers was used for the TCRbeta library. TCRdb re-analysed the PCR reads in MiXCR, keeping a single row per CDR3 protein. The sample consists of some 72,000 distinct CDR3 sequences, roughly 6.6% of them appearing once. The sample was PBMCs from the stem cell graft donor, taken from the stem cell graft. Receptor source: a human donor who donated a stem cell graft to a child with acute lymphoblastic leukemia.

In its sample, this clonotype was seen many times. The chain joins TRBV20-1 to TRBJ1-3; tentative D call: TRBD1 (5 bases). Between the trimmed V and J ends, which lost 0 bases and 2 bases, there was a span of 11 bases. Germline V gene sequence: CDR1 DFQATT, CDR2 SNEGSKA (reference sequence). The CDR3 is 15 residues long. The CDR3 DNA is TGCAGTGCTAGAGAGGGTTCAGGGCCTGGAAACACCATATATTTT. It translates to CSAREGSGPGNTIYF.

This clonotype was seen ten or more times. The CDR3 sequence: CASSVRGGGVAKNIQYF. The CDR3 nucleotides are TGTGCCAGCAGTGTCAGGGGTGGAGGGGTAGCCAAAAACATTCAGTACTTC. This chain links TRBV28 with TRBJ2-4; D tentatively fits TRBD1 or TRBD2 (6 bases each). The CDR3 extends over 17 amino acids. In germline, CDR1 is MDHEN, CDR2 SYDVKM. The germline V and J ends were trimmed by 5 bases and 0 bases, with 17 bases remaining between them.

This clonotype appeared many times. The chain couples TRBV7-8 to TRBJ2-2; 8 nucleotides agree with TRBD2. The CDR3 is 15 residues long. Germline V lookup: CDR1 SGHVS, CDR2 FQNEAQ. Trimming took 4 bases from V and 1 from J; bases not matched to a gene: 2. The CDR3 spells CASSSSGGNTGELFF. In DNA, the CDR3 is TGTGCCAGCAGCTCGAGCGGGGGGAACACCGGGGAGCTGTTTTTT.

This clonotype has ten or more counts. This rearrangement joins TRBV10-3 to TRBJ1-4; possibly TRBD1 for D (5 bases). Per germline, CDR1 ENHRY and CDR2 SYGVKD. The CDR3 length is 14 residues. Trimming left V 6 bases short and J 4 bases short, with 12 bases between. As DNA, the CDR3 is TGTGCCATCAGCTCGCTCGGGGGTAATGAAAAACTGTTTTTT. This sequence encodes CAISSLGGNEKLFF.

At least ten counts were recorded for this clonotype. The gene calls are TRBV12-3 or TRBV12-4 and TRBJ1-5; 7 bases fit TRBD1. The V segment lost 5 bases and the J segment 4 bases; nucleotides outside the gene matches: 5. The CDR3 covers 14 residues. CDR3 DNA sequence: TGTGCCAGCAGTCGACAGGGTAAGAATCAGCCCCAGCATTTT. Its protein product is CASSRQGKNQPQHF.

This sequence joins TRBV29-1 and TRBJ1-2; the D gene is possibly TRBD1 (5 bases). CDR1 and CDR2 (germline): SQVTM, ANQGSEA. This CDR3 contains 13 residues. V was trimmed by 7 bases and J by 4 bases, leaving 16 bases between them. The CDR3 coding sequence is TGCAGCGCCCTCGGGGGGGTCGGCTATGGCTACACCTTC. It encodes CSALGGVGYGYTF.

This clonotype was picked up many times. The chain is built from TRBV20-1 and TRBJ2-7, with D possibly matching TRBD2 (6 bases). The CDR3 spans 13 residues. V dropped 4 bases and J dropped 5 bases, with 15 bases sitting between them. CDR1 is DFQATT, CDR2 SNEGSKA, per germline (reference sequence). The CDR3 loop is CSATGLLMNEQYF. CDR3 nucleotides: TGCAGTGCTACGGGACTGCTTATGAACGAGCAGTACTTC.

Only a few counts were recorded for this clonotype. The chain employs TRBV5-1 and TRBJ2-3; 13 nucleotides match TRBD2. The CDR3 length is 17 residues. V was clipped by 4 bases and J by 0 bases; unmatched bases: 5. Germline V gene lookup returns CDR1 SGHRS and CDR2 YFSETQ. CDR3 nucleotides: TGCGCCAGCAGCACGGGGACTAGCGGGAAGAGCACAGATACGCAGTATTTT. Protein: CASSTGTSGKSTDTQYF. Together with reference TRBV5-1 and TRBJ2-3, the CDR3 gives the full variable domain: KAGVTQTPRYLIKTRGQQVTLSCSPISGHRSVSWYQQTPGQGLQFLFEYFSETQRNKGNFPGRFSGRQFSNSRSEMNVSTLELGDSALYLCASSTGTSGKSTDTQYFGPGTRLTVL.

This clonotype was observed many times. The V gene is TRBV7-9, the J gene TRBJ1-5; D possibly corresponds to TRBD1 (6 bases). CDR1 is SEHNR, CDR2 FQNEAQ, per germline (reference sequence). There are 13 residues in the CDR3. The V and J ends lost 4 bases and 5 bases respectively, with 9 bases between them. The CDR3, as DNA: TGTGCCAGCAGCTCGGACAGTTATCAGCCCCAGCATTTT. Its translation: CASSSDSYQPQHF.

The chain couples TRBV6-5 to TRBJ2-7; D is ambiguous. Germline values: CDR1 MNHEY, CDR2 SVGAGI. With 0 bases removed from V and 3 bases from J, the gap between germline ends came to 9 bases. The CDR3 totals 14 residues. Here the CDR3 reads CASSYSGGVYEQYF. The CDR3 DNA reads TGTGCCAGCAGTTACTCGGGTGGGGTCTACGAGCAGTACTTC.

This clonotype was picked up many times. This chain links TRBV5-5 with TRBJ2-1; D possibly uses TRBD1 or TRBD2 (5 bases each). The V and J ends lost 4 bases and 4 bases respectively, with 9 bases between them. CDR1 and CDR2 from the germline V gene are SGHKS and YYEKEE (reference sequence). The CDR3 sequence is 13 residues long. The chain's CDR3 is CASSQGPYNEQFF. CDR3 DNA sequence: TGTGCCAGCAGCCAGGGACCATACAATGAGCAGTTCTTC.

The chain links TRBV7-2 to TRBJ1-1; weak D call: TRBD1 (6 bases). V was clipped by 1 base and J by 5 bases, with 20 bases between them. CDR1 and CDR2 from the germline V gene are SGHTA and FQGNSA. The CDR3 has 17 residues. The CDR3 sequence is CASSLGGAGVVGTEAFF. The CDR3 DNA follows: TGTGCCAGCAGCTTAGGGGGTGCAGGGGTGGTCGGGACTGAAGCTTTCTTT.

The table lists this clonotype with many counts. The chain carries TRBV20-1 and TRBJ2-1, with TRBD2 matching over 8 bases. Trimming removed 5 bases from V and 8 bases from J; junction bases left unmatched: 14. Germline values: CDR1 DFQATT, CDR2 SNEGSKA (reference sequence). The CDR3 is 15 amino acids. Here the CDR3 DNA reads TGCAGTGCTGTGGCCCCTATCGGGGGGGCCTATGAGCAGTTCTTC. The encoded protein is CSAVAPIGGAYEQFF.

The chain has TRBV7-2 and TRBJ2-7, with D unresolved. Germline CDR1 reads SGHTA; CDR2 reads FQGNSA. V lost 5 bases to trimming and J lost 0 bases, with 5 bases between them. CDR3 length: 12 residues. The CDR3 protein is CASSPVSYEQYF. The CDR3 DNA reads TGTGCCAGCAGCCCTGTCTCCTACGAGCAGTACTTC.

At least ten counts were recorded for this clonotype. The chain recombines TRBV27 with TRBJ2-1, with 13 bases matching TRBD2. Trimming at V came to 5 bases and at J to 4 bases, leaving 2 bases not matched to a gene. This CDR3 is built from 15 residues. Germline V gives CDR1 MNHEY, CDR2 SMNVEV (reference sequence). The CDR3 DNA is TGTGCCAGCAGTCAACTAGCGGGAGGGTACAATGAGCAGTTCTTC. Its translation is CASSQLAGGYNEQFF.

Ten or more counts support this clonotype. The chain carries TRBV5-1 and TRBJ1-3; no clear D. The V gene lost 2 bases and the J gene lost 4 bases, with 10 bases spanning the gap. CDR1 is SGHRS, CDR2 YFSETQ, per germline. The CDR3 is 14 residues long. The CDR3 DNA reads as TGCGCCAGCAGCTTTGACACGGGGGGAAACACCATATATTTT. Translated, it gives CASSFDTGGNTIYF.

This clonotype was found many times. The V and J genes are TRBV2 and TRBJ1-2; 11 bases match TRBD1. V lost 6 bases and J lost 5; bases outside the gene matches: 2. Germline CDR1 and CDR2: SNHLY and FYNNEI. The CDR3 totals 13 residues. CDR3 in DNA: TGTGCCAGCAGGGGACAGGGGGTATATGGCTACACCTTC. The encoded protein is CASRGQGVYGYTF.

The genes are TRBV12-3 or TRBV12-4 and TRBJ2-2; TRBD1 matches 8 bases. The CDR3 consists of 14 residues. The V gene end was trimmed by 9 bases and the J gene end by 4 bases; junction bases not matched to a gene: 7. CDR3 amino acids: CASHQGARTGELFF. CDR3 in DNA: TGTGCCAGTCACCAGGGGGCGCGCACCGGGGAGCTGTTTTTT.

The gene calls are TRBV19 and TRBJ1-2; 7 bases line up with TRBD1. This CDR3 is built from 13 residues. With 5 bases clipped from V and 4 bases from J, the junction kept 4 bases outside the gene matches. The germline gives CDR1 LNHDA, CDR2 SQIVND (reference sequence). CDR3 region: CASSATGSYGYTF. The CDR3 region has the DNA TGTGCCAGTAGTGCGACAGGGAGCTATGGCTACACCTTC.

The V gene is TRBV7-9, the J gene TRBJ2-7; a weak D match, TRBD1 (5 bases). The CDR3 is 15 amino acids. V shed 0 bases and J shed 3 bases, with 12 bases lying between them. Germline CDR1 reads SEHNR; CDR2 reads FQNEAQ (reference sequence). Here the CDR3 reads CASSLALGQFYEQYF. CDR3 bases: TGTGCCAGCAGCTTAGCCCTTGGACAATTCTACGAGCAGTACTTC.